This entry lists 25 T cell receptor beta chains sequenced from one sample in a study of cytotoxic CD8 clonotypes in ibrutinib-treated CLL. The table came from immunoSEQ multiplex PCR; TCRdb's copy has only in-frame clones and leaves some out. The table lists roughly 220,000 clones, just under 80% of them singletons. The material sequenced was PBMCs, taken after 12 months of ibrutinib treatment. All receptors come from a human donor with chronic lymphocytic leukemia.

The chain couples TRBV21-1 to TRBJ1-6; TRBD1, the D gene given by the table, was not confirmed from the DNA. TRBV21-1 is classified as a pseudogene. The CDR3 totals 17 residues. The chain's CDR3 is CASSKGLGKENNSPLHF. In DNA form, the CDR3 reads TGTGCCAGCAGCAAAGGGTTGGGCAAGGAAAATAATTCACCCCTCCACTTT.

The chain couples TRBV29-1 to TRBJ2-2; D might be TRBD2 (5 bases). The CDR3 has 12 amino acids. The V end was cut by 3 bases, the J end by 5 bases, with 7 bases between. The germline V gene has CDR1 SQVTM and CDR2 ANQGSEA. Written as DNA, the CDR3 is TGCAGCGTTGAGGAGGTTACCGGGGAGCTGTTTTTT. As protein: CSVEEVTGELFF.

This sequence joins TRBV5-1 and TRBJ1-4; D gene ambiguous. CDR1 SGHRS and CDR2 YFSETQ come from the germline V gene. V was clipped by 1 base and J by 4 bases, with 14 bases between them. The CDR3 spans 16 residues. The CDR3 protein is CASSLQDGTGNEKLFF. The CDR3 DNA reads TGCGCCAGCAGCTTGCAGGATGGAACGGGTAATGAAAAACTGTTTTTT.

This clone was recorded once. The chain recombines TRBV5-4 with TRBJ2-1; 7 bases map to TRBD2. The germline V gene has CDR1 SGHNT and CDR2 YYREEE (reference sequence). There are 14 residues in the CDR3. With V trimmed by 4 bases and J by 2 bases, 3 bases remained unmatched. The CDR3 loop is CASSRTSAYNEQFF. The CDR3 coding sequence is TGTGCCAGCAGCAGAACTAGCGCCTACAATGAGCAGTTCTTC.

The J gene is TRBJ2-1, the V gene TRBV5-1; D is uncertain. The CDR3 extends over 13 amino acids. CDR1 and CDR2 from the germline V gene are SGHRS and YFSETQ. Between the trimmed V and J ends, which lost 1 base and 10 bases, there was a span of 12 bases. The DNA of the CDR3 is TGCGCCAGCAGCTTGTCGCCTATAGGGGAGCAGTTCTTC. Translating gives CASSLSPIGEQFF.

This chain uses TRBV2 with TRBJ2-3; tentative D call: TRBD1 (6 bases). V lost 7 bases and J lost 0, with 14 bases in between. Germline V gene sequence: CDR1 SNHLY, CDR2 FYNNEI. The CDR3 consists of 15 residues. CDR3 sequence: CASIKGQGSTDTQYF. The CDR3 DNA reads TGTGCCAGCATAAAGGGGCAGGGGAGCACAGATACGCAGTATTTT.

This clone was detected only a few times. The genes are TRBV27 and TRBJ1-2; D is undetermined. The CDR3 sequence is 13 residues long. Trimming removed 3 bases from V and 7 bases from J, with 12 bases in between. Germline V lookup: CDR1 MNHEY, CDR2 SMNVEV (reference sequence). DNA for the CDR3: TGTGCCAGCAGTTTGCGGGGAATCGGTGGCTACACCTTC. Protein product: CASSLRGIGGYTF.

This sequence joins TRBV2 and TRBJ1-3; TRBD1 matches at 10 bases. Germline V gene lookup returns CDR1 SNHLY and CDR2 FYNNEI. The CDR3 is 17 amino acids. V was pared by 9 bases and J by 5 bases, with 16 bases of the junction left unmatched. The CDR3 here is CASRRGGQGLHRNTIYF. The CDR3 DNA follows: TGTGCCAGTCGCAGGGGGGGACAGGGGTTGCATCGAAACACCATATATTTT. The full variable domain, completed using reference TRBV2 and TRBJ1-3, is EPEVTQTPSHQVTQMGQEVILRCVPISNHLYFYWYRQILGQKVEFLVSFYNNEISEKSEIFDDQFSVERPDGSNFTLKIRSTKLEDSAMYFCASRRGGQGLHRNTIYFGEGSWLTVV.

This chain links TRBV5-4 with TRBJ1-1; D remains unclear. This CDR3 spans 13 amino acids. The ends were cut back, 3 bases at V and 1 base at J, with 7 bases in the middle. CDR1 is SGHNT, CDR2 YYREEE, per germline (reference sequence). In DNA form, the CDR3 reads TGTGCCAGCAGCTATGACCCGAACACTGAAGCTTTCTTT. Translating it yields CASSYDPNTEAFF.

This chain connects TRBV30 to TRBJ2-3; a weak D match, TRBD2 (6 bases). Germline V gene sequence: CDR1 GTSNPN, CDR2 SVGIG (reference sequence). This CDR3 is 12 amino acids long. The ends were cut back, 3 bases at V and 7 bases at J, with 11 bases in the middle. The CDR3 protein is CAWSAGLNTQYF. CDR3 bases: TGTGCCTGGAGCGCTGGACTAAATACGCAGTATTTT.

The V gene is TRBV21-1, the J gene TRBJ1-4. TRBV21-1 is a documented pseudogene. The CDR3 runs to 13 residues. The CDR3 loop is CASSRGKMEKLFF. DNA for the CDR3: TGTGCCAGCAGCCGAGGAAAGATGGAAAAACTGTTTTTT.

V usage is TRBV7-9 and J usage is TRBJ2-5; D possibly corresponds to TRBD1 (6 bases). Trimming cost V 5 bases and J 4 bases, with 14 bases left between them. The CDR3 has 14 amino acids. Germline V CDR1 and CDR2: SEHNR, FQNEAQ (reference sequence). The CDR3 region is CASSEGHVRETQYF. The CDR3 DNA reads TGTGCCAGCAGCGAGGGACACGTTCGAGAGACCCAGTACTTC.

The CDR3, as DNA: TGTGCCAGCAGTGGAACGGGAGGGTTTAATACGCAGTATTTT. This gives the protein CASSGTGGFNTQYF. This chain uses TRBV25-1 with TRBJ2-3; 8 bases line up with TRBD2. After removal of 4 bases from V and 7 bases from J, the junction contained 7 bases not matched to a gene. This CDR3 contains 14 residues. The germline gives CDR1 MGHDK, CDR2 SYGVNS.

The chain employs TRBV7-3 and TRBJ2-5, with TRBD2 matching 9 bases. Germline CDR1 and CDR2: SGHTA and FQGTGA. The junction had 2 bases not matched to a gene; V was cut back by 2 bases and J by 4 bases. The CDR3 loop spans 14 amino acids. The CDR3 DNA follows: TGTGCCAGCAGCTTAGAACTAGCGGGAGAGACCCAGTACTTC. As protein: CASSLELAGETQYF.

This sequence joins TRBV30 and TRBJ1-2; tentative D call: TRBD1 (5 bases). Germline assignment: CDR1 GTSNPN and CDR2 SVGIG (reference sequence). CDR3 length equals 15 residues. Trimming took off 1 base at V and 4 bases at J, with 16 bases between the two ends. CDR3 nucleotide sequence: TGTGCCTGGAGTGCTGATCTACGGGGGACCTATGGCTACACCTTC. This codes for CAWSADLRGTYGYTF.

The chain links TRBV4-2 to TRBJ2-7, with D tentatively TRBD1 (5 bases). The CDR3 is 14 amino acids. V gave up 5 bases and J gave up 2 bases, with 13 bases separating them. CDR1 is LGHNA, CDR2 YNFKEQ, per germline. The CDR3 reads CASSRSRETYEQYF. The CDR3 bases are TGTGCCAGCAGCAGGTCCAGGGAAACCTACGAGCAGTACTTC.

The genes are TRBV7-9 and TRBJ2-7; 14 nucleotides line up with TRBD2. There are 17 residues in the CDR3. J was trimmed by 2 bases and V by 4 bases; bases with no gene match: 7. Germline assignment: CDR1 SEHNR and CDR2 FQNEAQ (reference sequence). The CDR3 is CASSWGLAGERPYEQYF. For the CDR3, the DNA is TGTGCCAGCAGCTGGGGACTAGCGGGAGAACGCCCCTACGAGCAGTACTTC. The complete variable domain, with remaining parts taken from reference TRBV7-9 and TRBJ2-7, reads DTGVSQNPRHKITKRGQNVTFRCDPISEHNRLYWYRQTLGQGPEFLTYFQNEAQLEKSRLLSDRFSAERPKGSFSTLEIQRTEQGDSAMYLCASSWGLAGERPYEQYFGPGTRLTVT.

The genes are TRBV7-3 and TRBJ2-3; no definite D call. V was trimmed by 4 bases and J by 2 bases, leaving 7 bases between them. This CDR3 has 13 residues. Germline V gene lookup returns CDR1 SGHTA and CDR2 FQGTGA. CDR3 sequence: CASSSTYTDTQYF. As DNA, the CDR3 is TGTGCCAGCAGCTCTACGTACACAGATACGCAGTATTTT. The whole variable domain, filled in from reference TRBV7-3 and TRBJ2-3, reads GAGVSQTPSNKVTEKGKYVELRCDPISGHTALYWYRQSLGQGPEFLIYFQGTGAADDSGLPNDRFFAVRPEGSVSTLKIQRTERGDSAVYLCASSSTYTDTQYFGPGTRLTVL.

A few counts support this clone. The chain is built from TRBV7-9 and TRBJ1-4; 9 nucleotides match TRBD1. With 3 bases clipped from V and 6 bases from J, the junction kept 5 bases outside the gene matches. CDR1 is SEHNR and CDR2 is FQNEAQ in the germline V gene (reference sequence). This CDR3 contains 15 residues. CDR3 DNA: TGTGCCAGCAGCTTGAGGACAGGGGCCTATGAAAAACTGTTTTTT. Residues: CASSLRTGAYEKLFF.

V usage is TRBV19 and J usage is TRBJ2-1; tentative D call: TRBD2 (5 bases). Trimming removed 7 bases at V and 3 bases at J, with 16 bases between. Germline V gene lookup returns CDR1 LNHDA and CDR2 SQIVND (reference sequence). CDR3 length: 15 residues. The CDR3 DNA reads as TGTGCCAGTACCCCCATTGGACTTTTCTACAATGAGCAGTTCTTC. Its translation is CASTPIGLFYNEQFF.

The rearrangement links TRBV19 to TRBJ1-1, with TRBD1 matching over 8 bases. CDR1 is LNHDA, CDR2 SQIVND, per germline (reference sequence). The V and J ends lost 10 bases and 0 bases, in that order; junction bases with no gene match: 13. There are 16 residues in the CDR3. CDR3 sequence: CATRGQGLQMNTEAFF. CDR3 nucleotide sequence: TGTGCCACCCGAGGACAGGGTCTGCAAATGAACACTGAAGCTTTCTTT.

The gene calls are TRBV27 and TRBJ2-2, with 8 bases aligning to TRBD2. The CDR3 contains 18 residues. Germline V gene sequence: CDR1 MNHEY, CDR2 SMNVEV (reference sequence). Germline trimming cut 4 bases from V and 4 bases from J; bases unmatched to any gene: 14. CDR3 residues: CASSSPYVKAGVTGELFF. The CDR3 bases are TGTGCCAGCAGTTCACCCTACGTAAAAGCGGGGGTCACCGGGGAGCTGTTTTTT.

This chain connects TRBV11-3 to TRBJ2-1; 8 bases map to TRBD1. Germline loops: CDR1 SGHNT, CDR2 YENEEA. The CDR3 has 15 amino acids. Trimming took 4 bases from V and 3 from J; bases not matched to a gene: 5. CDR3 loop: CASSSRQGNYNEQFF. For the CDR3, the DNA is TGTGCCAGCAGCTCCCGACAGGGGAACTACAATGAGCAGTTCTTC. Supplemented by reference TRBV11-3 and TRBJ2-1, the full variable domain reads EAGVVQSPRYKIIEKKQPVAFWCNPISGHNTLYWYLQNLGQGPELLIRYENEEAVDDSQLPKDRFSAERLKGVDSTLKIQPAELGDSAVYLCASSSRQGNYNEQFFGPGTRLTVL.

As to this clone: Sequence at one end of the junction differs from germline and may be a read error. The V and J genes are TRBV7-7 and TRBJ2-1; 12 positions agree with TRBD2. The germline V gene has CDR1 SSHAT and CDR2 FNYEAQ (reference sequence). This CDR3 contains 16 residues. The CDR3 nucleotides are TGTGCTAGCAGCTACACTAGCGGGGGGTCCTACAATGAGCAGTTCTTC. Its translation: CASSYTSGGSYNEQFF.

V and J are TRBV5-1 and TRBJ1-1; TRBD1 matches 8 bases. Germline V CDR1 and CDR2: SGHRS, YFSETQ. The CDR3 is 16 amino acids. J lost 2 bases, V lost 1 base, and 7 bases had no gene match. This chain's CDR3 is CASSLRQGAPNTEAFF. Written as DNA, the CDR3 is TGCGCCAGCAGCTTGCGTCAGGGGGCCCCTAACACTGAAGCTTTCTTT.